A single sample gave rise to the 4 T cell receptor beta chains below, sequenced in a study of cytomegalovirus exposure and HLA in healthy donors. The PCR used 60 Vbeta and 13 Jbeta primers. The protocol was immunoSEQ multiplex PCR, while the TCRdb copy is restricted to in-frame clones and leaves out a portion. The data hold some 150,000 clones, with 75% to 85% observed a single time. Sequencing used PBMCs. These TCRs come from a man aged 50 to 59 in good health and CMV-seropositive.

This clone was seen a few times. The chain carries TRBV7-3 and TRBJ2-1; tentatively, D is TRBD2 (5 bases). V was shortened by 5 bases and J by 2 bases, with 13 bases between the two germline ends. The CDR3 sequence is 15 residues long. CDR1 and CDR2 from the germline V gene are SGHTA and FQGTGA. CDR3 in amino acids: CASSMDFWAYNEQFF. Here the CDR3 DNA reads TGTGCCAGCAGCATGGACTTTTGGGCCTACAATGAGCAGTTCTTC.

The J gene is TRBJ2-7, the V gene TRBV15; TRBD1 might be the D (6 bases). Trimming left V 5 bases short and J 3 bases short, with 14 bases between. Germline V lookup: CDR1 LNHNV, CDR2 YYDKDF (reference sequence). The CDR3 is 14 residues long. In DNA form, the CDR3 reads TGTGCCACCAGCTCAAGGGCAGGGGACTACGAGCAGTACTTC. This sequence encodes CATSSRAGDYEQYF. Using reference TRBV15 and TRBJ2-7 for the parts outside the CDR3, the full variable domain is DAMVIQNPRYQVTQFGKPVTLSCSQTLNHNVMYWYQQKSSQAPKLLFHYYDKDFNNEADTPDNFQSRRPNTSFCFLDIRSPGLGDTAMYLCATSSRAGDYEQYFGPGTRLTVT.

The rearrangement uses TRBV28 and TRBJ2-7; 9 nucleotides line up with TRBD2. Germline trimming cut 7 bases from V and 1 base from J; bases unmatched to any gene: 8. Germline V gives CDR1 MDHEN, CDR2 SYDVKM. The CDR3 is made up of 15 amino acids. DNA for the CDR3: TGTGCCAGCATGTTAGCGGGAGCGGGTTCCTACGAGCAGTACTTC. Encoded protein: CASMLAGAGSYEQYF.

The chain carries TRBV28 and TRBJ1-1; D gene unclear. The CDR3 is 13 residues long. The germline CDR1 and CDR2 sequences are MDHEN and SYDVKM. Deletions cut 4 bases from V and 3 bases from J, with 9 bases between. The CDR3 DNA is TGTGCCAGCAGTTCTCCCGGGGACACTGAAGCTTTCTTT. Its protein is CASSSPGDTEAFF. Full variable domain (outside the CDR3, taken from reference TRBV28 and TRBJ1-1): DVKVTQSSRYLVKRTGEKVFLECVQDMDHENMFWYRQDPGLGLRLIYFSYDVKMKEKGDIPEGYSVSREKKERFSLILESASTNQTSMYLCASSSPGDTEAFFGQGTRLTVV.